This T cell receptor (beta chain) is from a study of PD-L1 blockade in urothelial cancer (dated by TCRdb to about 2017). A note on the overall study: Therapy was started in the mid-2010s for all patients, and atezolizumab 1,200 mg was administered intravenously every 3 weeks. Roughly nine patients achieved durable clinical benefit and approximately 20 did not. In the same patients who had TCR sequencing, pretreatment tumors also underwent whole exome sequencing and RNA sequencing. Pretreatment tumor samples, along with matched peripheral blood collected serially before and after atezolizumab treatment, underwent TCR sequencing. Blood samples yielded a median of around 140,000 T cells and roughly 80,000 unique TCRs, with median clonality roughly 0.084. About 85% of the roughly 29 patients were identified as males with urothelial cancer of bladder origin, and a prior smoking history was reported by 18 of 29 patients. Blood samples were analyzed at two time points: 3 weeks after treatment start (second dose) and 6 weeks after treatment start. An ECOG performance status of 0 or 1 was recorded for the patients, and 0 to 3 prior chemotherapy regimens had been received by the patients. Pretreatment blood TCR-seq was available for under 35 patients, at least one posttreatment blood collection was obtained for roughly 24 patients, and tumor TCR-seq was available for roughly 24 patients. Durable clinical benefit was defined as a progression-free survival longer than 6 months, and TCR features were additionally tested against progression-free survival and overall survival. The study was an exploratory multi-omic analysis of somatic, immune and clinical correlates of response to PD-L1 blockade with atezolizumab in urothelial cancer. Broader findings and caveats from the paper: Among patients with durable benefit, tumor-associated TCR clones showed greater expansion in peripheral blood 3 weeks after treatment started (n ≈ 20, p = 0.022). Because the sample size was small (n ≈ 29) and many of the analyses were exploratory, the results are meant to be hypothesis-generating. A pretreatment peripheral blood TCR clonality below the median was linked to improved progression-free and overall survival.

To note about this clone: Its cognate antigen has yet to be identified. The input lacks base qualities; no much larger clone sits a single base away.

Synthetic TCR analog templates were spiked into each PCR to estimate absolute template abundance from read counts. The immunoSEQ assay used bias-controlled V and J gene primers to amplify TCRbeta CDR3 regions from genomic DNA. Sequencing of rearranged TCRbeta segments was done at approximately 20X coverage. The study's processing was this. Sequencing errors were corrected by clustering and CDR3s were annotated against IMGT to assign V, D and J genes. Out-of-frame and stop-codon sequences were excluded, and only productive TCRbeta rearrangements were used in downstream analyses. To compute clonality, Shannon entropy was normalized by the log of the number of unique productive sequences and then subtracted from one. Fisher's exact test with Benjamini-Hochberg correction, using a cutoff of adjusted p below 0.01, was how clones that differed between time points or between blood and tumor were identified. TCRdb carries this immuneACCESS record with in-frame sequences only. Its versions omit some clonotypes, under half of them owing to an unresolved V gene in the studies checked, with the rest unexplained. That table gives V, J and clone size, and the DNA gave D and trimming. The sample table lists about 81,000 clones, about 90% of them with a count of one. The ten largest account for roughly 0.97% of the sample.

Per the publication, the time point label means: pretreatment peripheral blood. The cohort comprised around 30 patients with locally advanced or metastatic urothelial carcinoma treated at Memorial Sloan Kettering on a trial protocol. Peripheral blood mononuclear cells were collected pretreatment and during treatment, with between 1 and 8 total time points obtained per patient. The Qiagen DNeasy Blood extraction kit was used to purify genomic DNA from total PBMCs and tumor samples. PBMCs were collected pretreatment and during treatment, and were isolated and stored as previously described. CDR1 and CDR2, looked up from the germline V gene (reference sequence), are LNHDA and SQIVND. Germline trimming amounts to 1 base on V and 0 bases on J, with 7 as the count of junction bases outside the gene matches. The CDR3 runs 18 amino acids, cysteine and phenylalanine included. The only DNA kept is the CDR3, 54 bases in frame from the first base.

Sequenced here: PBMCs, sampled around atezolizumab (anti-PD-L1) treatment. The clonotype was recovered from a woman of 80 years or more with urothelial cancer. The V and J genes are TRBV19 and TRBJ1-5; TRBD1 fits 9 bases in the junction. Read as DNA, the sequence is TGTGCCAGTAGTATAGGACCGGGGACAGGGAATAGCAATCAGCCCCAGCATTTT. This encodes CASSIGPGTGNSNQPQHF.